A selection of T cell receptor beta chains follows, all from one sample in a study of PD-1 blockade in classical Hodgkin lymphoma. The table came from immunoSEQ multiplex PCR; TCRdb's copy has only in-frame clones and leaves some out. Here the sample spans under 20,000 clones, roughly 83% being singletons. This specimen was peripheral blood mononuclear cells (PBMCs), taken at baseline. The receptor set was obtained from a human donor with classical Hodgkin lymphoma. Both conserved end residues are part of each CDR3. Each record gives: J gene, D gene, clone size, V gene, CDR3 protein, CDR3 DNA. D genes are given only for firm matches. Rows may omit the clone size; those that give it use once, few, many or a size class.

>TRBJ2-5|NA|NA|TRBV23-1
CASSQCRRGGFQETQYF
TGCGCCAGCAGTCAATGCCGCCGAGGGGGGTTCCAAGAGACCCAGTACTTC
>TRBJ1-6|NA|NA|TRBV6-6
CASSSSPNSPLHF
TGTGCCAGCAGTTCCTCCCCAAATTCACCCCTCCACTTT
>TRBJ1-1|NA|NA|TRBV10-3
CAATGDTEAFF
TGTGCCGCTACAGGAGACACTGAAGCTTTCTTT
>TRBJ1-2|TRBD1|once|TRBV18
CASSPSQGALPTGYTF
TGTGCCAGCTCACCGAGCCAGGGGGCTCTCCCTACGGGCTACACCTTC
>TRBJ2-7|NA|NA|TRBV9
CASSVGLYPYEQYF
TGTGCCAGCAGCGTAGGACTGTATCCCTACGAGCAGTACTTC
>TRBJ2-1|TRBD2|NA|TRBV19
CASTVSGGSYNEQFF
TGTGCCAGCACGGTAAGCGGGGGCTCCTACAATGAGCAGTTCTTC
>TRBJ2-3|TRBD1|NA|TRBV7-8
CASSSPRQGEFATDTQYF
TGTGCCAGCAGCTCCCCAAGACAGGGGGAATTTGCGACAGATACGCAGTATTTT
>TRBJ2-2|NA|NA|TRBV5-1
CASSLVSENTGELFF
TGCGCCAGCAGCTTGGTTTCGGAAAACACCGGGGAGCTGTTTTTT
>TRBJ1-4|NA|NA|TRBV19
CASSHRGPSNEKLFF
TGTGCCAGTTCACACCGAGGGCCTTCCAATGAAAAACTGTTTTTT
>TRBJ2-3|NA|NA|TRBV5-1
CASRSTGLSTDTQYF
TGCGCCAGCAGATCGACGGGACTCAGCACAGATACGCAGTATTTT
>TRBJ2-2|NA|NA|TRBV19
CASTGPTRNTGELFF
TGTGCCAGTACAGGGCCCACTCGTAACACCGGGGAGCTGTTTTTT
>TRBJ1-4|TRBD1|NA|TRBV2
CASKLDRRGEKLFF
TGTGCCAGCAAATTGGACAGGCGGGGGGAAAAACTGTTTTTT
>TRBJ1-1|NA|NA|TRBV11-2
CASSLTQGTEAFF
TGTGCCAGCAGCCTTACCCAGGGAACTGAAGCTTTCTTT
>TRBJ1-1|NA|NA|TRBV6-5
CASQGLLNTEAFF
TGTGCCAGCCAGGGACTTCTGAACACTGAAGCTTTCTTT
>TRBJ1-2|TRBD1|NA|TRBV5-6
CASSKKPHRQGMGSYTF
TGTGCCAGCAGCAAAAAACCCCACCGACAGGGAATGGGGAGCTACACCTTC
>TRBJ2-7|NA|NA|TRBV27
CASSWAGPSYEQYF
TGTGCCAGCAGTTGGGCCGGTCCTTCCTACGAGCAGTACTTC
>TRBJ1-5|NA|NA|TRBV6-5
CASSYSSGGNQPQHF
TGTGCCAGCAGTTACTCCTCGGGCGGCAATCAGCCCCAGCATTTT